These T cell receptor beta chains were read from a single sample in a study of T cells in Graves' hyperthyroidism and ophthalmopathy. MiXCR, applied by TCRdb to the multiplex PCR reads, yields one record per CDR3 protein. Among 620,000 or so distinct CDR3 sequences listed, approximately 15% were seen once. What was sequenced was blood. These receptors were obtained from a woman in her 50s with Graves' ophthalmopathy. Both conserved end residues are part of each CDR3. D genes are given only for firm matches. The size entry is marked missing in some rows and otherwise reads once, few, many or a size class.

once TRBJ2-5 TRBD1 TRBV6-1 TGTGCCAGCAGTGAAAGGGGGCCGAGCGAGACCCAGTACTTC CASSERGPSETQYF
few TRBJ2-2 NA TRBV28 TGTGCCAGCAGTTTTCCGGGAGTTCTCGCCGGGGAGCTGTTTTTT CASSFPGVLAGELFF
few TRBJ2-5 TRBD2 TRBV27 TGTGCCAGCAGTTTAAGTAGGACTAGCGGGAGCGGCCACGGGACCCAGTACTTC CASSLSRTSGSGHGTQYF
NA TRBJ2-7 TRBD2 TRBV6-1 TGTGCCAGTCAAAATAGCGGGAGGTATTACGAGCAGTACTTC CASQNSGRYYEQYF
NA TRBJ2-7 NA TRBV10-3 TGTGCCATCAGTGGACTAACGGGAGAGAACGAGCAGTACTTC CAISGLTGENEQYF
few TRBJ1-3 NA TRBV15 TGTGCCACCAACTACGCGGGGAATCTAAACACCATATATTTT CATNYAGNLNTIYF
many TRBJ1-1 NA TRBV6-2/TRBV6-3 TGTGCCAGCAGTCAACAGGGAAAAACTGAAGCTTTCTTT CASSQQGKTEAFF
NA TRBJ2-1 TRBD2 TRBV14 TGTGCCAGCAGCCAAGTCCTGACTAGCGGCAACTACAATGAGCAGTTCTTC CASSQVLTSGNYNEQFF
NA TRBJ2-2 TRBD2 TRBV29-1 TGCAGCGTTGAGTCAGGACTAGCGGGCCCCGGGGAGCTGTTTTTT CSVESGLAGPGELFF
many TRBJ2-5 NA TRBV28 TGTGCCAGCAGTGCCCAAATGGGGGGTCAAGAGACCCAGTACTTC CASSAQMGGQETQYF
many TRBJ1-5 TRBD1 TRBV28 TGTGCCAGCAGTTTCCAGGGGGCTTCACGCAATCAGCCCCAGCATTTT CASSFQGASRNQPQHF
NA TRBJ1-6 NA TRBV6-5 TGTGCCAGCAGTTACTCTCGACAGTACAGTTCACCCCTCCACTTT CASSYSRQYSSPLHF
NA TRBJ2-5 TRBD2 TRBV25-1 TGTGCCAGCAGTCACCCAGCGGGAGCATCCCCCGACTTC CASSHPAGASPDF
many TRBJ2-5 TRBD1 TRBV20-1 TGCAGTGCTAGAGATTGGCAGGGGGTGGGCTTTGCAGAGACCCAGTACTTC CSARDWQGVGFAETQYF
NA TRBJ2-1 NA TRBV20-1 TGCAGTGCGAAAGATCCGGTACTAGCTGAGAAAGAGCAGTTCTTC CSAKDPVLAEKEQFF
many TRBJ1-2 NA TRBV7-9 TGTGCCAGCAGCTTAAAGGAGGCAAAATATGGCTACACCTTC CASSLKEAKYGYTF
few TRBJ2-7 NA TRBV6-1 TGTGCCAGCAGTGAAGATCTAGGCCCCATGTTCTACGAGCAGTACTTC CASSEDLGPMFYEQYF
many TRBJ1-1 NA TRBV6-1 TGTGCCAGCAGTGATAGGAGAGGATCTGAAGCTTTCTTT CASSDRRGSEAFF
NA TRBJ2-7 NA TRBV10-3 TGTGCCATCAGTGGGTTCGGGAGCTCCTACGAGCAGTACTTC CAISGFGSSYEQYF
few TRBJ2-5 NA TRBV30 TGTGCCTGGAGTGACGGTTCGTGGGAGACCCAGTACTTC CAWSDGSWETQYF
many TRBJ1-2 TRBD1 TRBV3-1 TGTGCCAGCAGCCCTGTGGGCGGACAGGCCGCTGGGGGCTACACCTTC CASSPVGGQAAGGYTF
many TRBJ2-5 TRBD2 TRBV18 TGTGCCAGCTCTCCGCTGTCCGGGACTAGCGGACAAGAGACCCAGTACTTC CASSPLSGTSGQETQYF
many TRBJ2-2 TRBD2 TRBV7-6 TGTGCCAGCAGCCGTTTAACTAGCGGAAACACCGGGGAGCTGTTTTTT CASSRLTSGNTGELFF